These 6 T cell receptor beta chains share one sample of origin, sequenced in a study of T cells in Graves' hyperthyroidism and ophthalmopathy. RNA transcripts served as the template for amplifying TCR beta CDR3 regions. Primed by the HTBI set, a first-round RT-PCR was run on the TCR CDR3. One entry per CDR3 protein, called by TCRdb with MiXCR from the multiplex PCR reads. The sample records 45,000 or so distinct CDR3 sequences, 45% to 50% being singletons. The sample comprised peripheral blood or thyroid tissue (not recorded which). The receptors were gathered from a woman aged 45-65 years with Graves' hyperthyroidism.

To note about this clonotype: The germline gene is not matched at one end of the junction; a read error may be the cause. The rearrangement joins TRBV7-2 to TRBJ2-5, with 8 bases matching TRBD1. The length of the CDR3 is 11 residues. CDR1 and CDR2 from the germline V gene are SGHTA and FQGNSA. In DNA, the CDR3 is TGTGCCAGCAGCTTAGGGGGACAGGAGTCCTTC. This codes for CASSLGGQESF.

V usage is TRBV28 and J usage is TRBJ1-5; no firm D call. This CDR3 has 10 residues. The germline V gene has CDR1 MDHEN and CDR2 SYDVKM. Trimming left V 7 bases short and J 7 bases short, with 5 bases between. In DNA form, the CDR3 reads TGTGCCAGCAAGACCCAGCCCCAGCATTTT. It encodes CASKTQPQHF.

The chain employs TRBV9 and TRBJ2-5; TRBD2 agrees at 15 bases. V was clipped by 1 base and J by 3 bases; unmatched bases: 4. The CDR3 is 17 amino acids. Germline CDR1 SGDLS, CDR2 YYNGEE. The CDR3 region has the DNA TGTGCCAGCAGCGTATCGAGGACTAGCGGGAGGGAAGAGACCCAGTACTTC. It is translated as CASSVSRTSGREETQYF. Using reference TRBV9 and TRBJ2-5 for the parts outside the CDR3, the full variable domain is DSGVTQTPKHLITATGQRVTLRCSPRSGDLSVYWYQQSLDQGLQFLIQYYNGEERAKGNILERFSAQQFPDLHSELNLSSLELGDSALYFCASSVSRTSGREETQYFGPGTRLLVL.

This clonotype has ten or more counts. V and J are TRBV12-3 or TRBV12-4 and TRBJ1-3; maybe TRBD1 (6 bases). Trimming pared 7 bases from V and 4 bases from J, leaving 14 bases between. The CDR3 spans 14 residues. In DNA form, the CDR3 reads TGTGCCAGCATCCCGCAGGGGTTCGGAAACACCATATATTTT. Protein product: CASIPQGFGNTIYF.

CDR3 residues: CATSDLGGFQPQHF. For the CDR3, the DNA is TGTGCCACCAGTGATTTAGGGGGTTTTCAGCCCCAGCATTTT. The V gene is TRBV24-1, the J gene TRBJ1-5; D might be TRBD1 (6 bases). Germline values: CDR1 KGHDR, CDR2 SFDVKD. V was cut by 1 base and J by 6 bases, with 9 bases left in between. This CDR3 has 14 residues.

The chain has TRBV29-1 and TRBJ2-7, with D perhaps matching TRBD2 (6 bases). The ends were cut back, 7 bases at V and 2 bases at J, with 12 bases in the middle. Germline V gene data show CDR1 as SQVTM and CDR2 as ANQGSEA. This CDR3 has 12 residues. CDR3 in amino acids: CSAEAGTYEQYF. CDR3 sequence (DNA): TGCAGCGCCGAGGCGGGGACCTACGAGCAGTACTTC.